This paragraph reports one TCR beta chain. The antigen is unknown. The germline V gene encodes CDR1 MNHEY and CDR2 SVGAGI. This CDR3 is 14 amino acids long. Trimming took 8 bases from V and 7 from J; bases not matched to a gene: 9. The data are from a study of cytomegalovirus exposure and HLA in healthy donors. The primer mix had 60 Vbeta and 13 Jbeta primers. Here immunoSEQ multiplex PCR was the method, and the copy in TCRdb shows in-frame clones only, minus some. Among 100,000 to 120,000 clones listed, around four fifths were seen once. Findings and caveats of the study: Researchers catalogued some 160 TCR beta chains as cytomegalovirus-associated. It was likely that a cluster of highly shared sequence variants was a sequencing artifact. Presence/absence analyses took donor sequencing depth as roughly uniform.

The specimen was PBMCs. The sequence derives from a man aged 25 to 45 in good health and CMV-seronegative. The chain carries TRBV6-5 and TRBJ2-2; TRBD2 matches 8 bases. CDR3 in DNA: TGTGCCAGCGGAGGTAGCGGGGCGGTCGGGGAGCTGTTTTTT. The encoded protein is CASGGSGAVGELFF.